This T cell receptor (beta chain) was identified in a study of shared clonotypes between healthy human individuals. Whole-study findings and limits: All-four-donor shared clonotypes had higher generation probabilities than non-shared clonotypes did.

In regard to this clone: Its antigen is unidentified.

Naive-designated CD8 cells lacked CD45RO, were positively enriched for CCR7, and omitted terminally differentiated effector memory CD45RA+ cells. Each of the donors was a healthy adult who was HIV-negative and had not had a recent acute infection or vaccination. Trimming took 2 bases from V and 3 from J; bases not matched to a gene: 11. The germline gives CDR1 LGHNA, CDR2 YSLEER. The CDR3 consists of 17 residues. An even split of each subset's genomic DNA across several immunoSEQ plates was performed. Repertoires were generated with immunoSEQ multiplex PCR, while TCRdb's copy carries only in-frame clones and drops some. This sample has about 2,100,000 clones, with 93% found just once.

This chain connects TRBV4-3 to TRBJ2-7; 9 nucleotides align to TRBD2. Sequencing input: naive CD8+ T cells from PBMCs. The origin of this receptor is a man aged 18 to 35 in good health. Some clones in this sample may be carry-over from other donors' samples. CDR3 in DNA: TGCGCCAGCAGCCAATACACTACCGGGACTAGCCGCTACGAGCAGTACTTC. Protein sequence: CASSQYTTGTSRYEQYF.